This T cell receptor (beta chain) is drawn from a study of read filtering for tumor transcriptome and immune sequencing. Study-wide background: IR-seq gave about 3.5 to 11 million TCR reads per sample; RNA-seq gave about 80 to 1,300.

The CDR3 is made up of 14 amino acids. The germline V gene has CDR1 SGHRS and CDR2 YFSETQ. The V end lost 0 bases, the J end lost 3 bases, and 10 bases lay between the germline ends. Molecular barcoded adaptors covering alpha/delta and beta/gamma chains were used on roughly 400 ng RNA. MiXCR, applied by TCRdb to the reads, yields one record per CDR3 protein. The sample shows roughly 93,000 distinct CDR3 sequences, under 25% of them seen only once. Regarding the study as a whole: About 80% of IR-seq clonotypes had one read, totaling 3% to 4.5% of reads; RNA-seq: around 70% and 40%. Correlation between methods rose after single-read clonotypes were removed.

This clonotype was seen repeatedly, ten times or more. Its antigen is unknown. The rearrangement links TRBV5-1 to TRBJ2-7; D not resolved. The sample comprised a population of CD138-negative cells sorted from bone marrow. The clonotype was recovered from a donor older than 35 with multiple myeloma. The DNA of the CDR3 is TGCGCCAGCAGCTTGGTCGGCAGTGGCTACGAGCAGTACTTC. It is translated as CASSLVGSGYEQYF.